These 13 T cell receptor beta chains were all obtained from the same sample, sequenced in a study of OX40 agonist ivuxolimab in advanced cancers. TCRdb's copy holds only in-frame clones and misses some; the assay was immunoSEQ multiplex PCR. The repertoire holds about 27,000 clones, with 70% to 80% as singletons. The sample consisted of CD4+ or CD8+ T cells sorted from blood, taken in a trial of the OX40 agonist ivuxolimab. These receptors came from an adult with an advanced solid tumor such as melanoma, head and neck, liver or kidney cancer.

The chain couples TRBV10-3 to TRBJ1-2; 9 nucleotides align to TRBD1. This CDR3 region has 14 residues. V gave up 7 bases and J gave up 4 bases; unmatched junction bases: 7. Looked up from germline, CDR1 is ENHRY and CDR2 is SYGVKD. The DNA of the CDR3 is TGTGCCATCACCGAGACAGGGGGAGGCTATGGCTACACCTTC. Translating it yields CAITETGGGYGYTF.

This chain links TRBV6-5 with TRBJ2-7; a possible D gene is TRBD1 (5 bases). Trimming took 0 bases from V and 7 from J, leaving 7 bases between them. CDR1 and CDR2 from the germline V gene are MNHEY and SVGAGI. This CDR3 has 12 residues. CDR3 DNA sequence: TGTGCCAGCAGTTACTCGGGGCGGGAGCAGTACTTC. Translating gives CASSYSGREQYF.

The V gene is TRBV7-9, the J gene TRBJ2-7; 14 positions agree with TRBD2. Per germline, CDR1 SEHNR and CDR2 FQNEAQ (reference sequence). Trimming removed 5 bases from V and 4 bases from J; junction bases left unmatched: 7. The length of the CDR3 is 16 residues. The CDR3 loop reads CASSPGTSGSGYEQYF. The CDR3 DNA sequence: TGTGCCAGCAGCCCCGGGACTAGCGGGAGCGGTTACGAGCAGTACTTC.

The rearrangement links TRBV5-6 to TRBJ2-1; 8 positions match TRBD2. The CDR3 has 16 residues. Germline V gene data show CDR1 as SGHDT and CDR2 as YYEEEE. V shed 4 bases and J 2 bases; nucleotides not matched to a gene: 8. This CDR3 is CASSQSPGGTYNEQFF. CDR3 sequence (DNA): TGTGCCAGCAGCCAAAGCCCGGGGGGGACCTACAATGAGCAGTTCTTC.

This clone was recorded only once. The chain carries TRBV9 and TRBJ2-3; maybe TRBD2 (6 bases). V lost 2 bases and J lost 2, with 9 bases in between. The CDR3 covers 14 residues. Germline loops: CDR1 SGDLS, CDR2 YYNGEE. CDR3 sequence: CASSVGGPTDTQYF. The DNA of the CDR3 is TGTGCCAGCAGCGTCGGGGGACCCACAGATACGCAGTATTTT.

This chain links TRBV5-6 with TRBJ2-4; 9 bases fit TRBD1. Per the germline V gene, CDR1 is SGHDT and CDR2 is YYEEEE. CDR3 length: 11 residues. The trim removed 7 bases at V and 8 bases at J, leaving 1 base unmatched. DNA for the CDR3: TGTGCCAGCGGACAGGGGCACATTCAGTACTTC. This encodes CASGQGHIQYF.

This clone was seen a few times. The chain uses TRBV15 and TRBJ1-1, with D perhaps matching TRBD1 (5 bases). V was pared by 5 bases and J by 0 bases, with 19 bases between. Germline CDR1 reads LNHNV; CDR2 reads YYDKDF (reference sequence). The CDR3 spans 17 residues. CDR3 protein: CATSPTGGEALNTEAFF. In DNA, the CDR3 is TGTGCCACCAGCCCAACCGGAGGGGAGGCCTTGAACACTGAAGCTTTCTTT.

As concerns this clone: In the same sample, other DNA sequences code for this CDR3. The rearrangement links TRBV9 to TRBJ2-3; unclear D gene. Trimming stripped 2 bases from V and 0 bases from J, with 7 bases between. The CDR3 length is 14 residues. Looked up from germline, CDR1 is SGDLS and CDR2 is YYNGEE. This CDR3 is CASSVGGSTDTQYF. The CDR3 DNA follows: TGTGCCAGCAGCGTGGGTGGAAGCACAGATACGCAGTATTTT.

About this clone: Different DNA sequences within this sample yield the same CDR3. The chain couples TRBV13 to TRBJ2-1; 8 nucleotides agree with TRBD2. Germline V gene data show CDR1 as PRHDT and CDR2 as FYEKMQ (reference sequence). The CDR3 is 15 amino acids. The V gene end was trimmed by 3 bases and the J gene end by 9 bases; junction bases not matched to a gene: 10. The CDR3 is CASSFPGGLGREQFF. The CDR3 nucleotides read TGTGCCAGCAGCTTCCCGGGAGGGCTTGGTCGTGAGCAGTTCTTC. The complete variable domain, with remaining parts taken from reference TRBV13 and TRBJ2-1, reads AAGVIQSPRHLIKEKRETATLKCYPIPRHDTVYWYQQGPGQDPQFLISFYEKMQSDKGSIPDRFSAQQFSDYHSELNMSSLELGDSALYFCASSFPGGLGREQFFGPGTRLTVL.

The gene calls are TRBV13 and TRBJ2-1; 11 bases fit TRBD2. Germline V lookup: CDR1 PRHDT, CDR2 FYEKMQ (reference sequence). This CDR3 is built from 16 residues. V shed 0 bases and J 8 bases; nucleotides not matched to a gene: 6. CDR3 in DNA: TGTGCCAGCAGCTTAGGGACTAGCGGGGCCGTGGATGAGCAGTTCTTC. Translated, it gives CASSLGTSGAVDEQFF.

In regard to this clone: Other DNA sequences in the sample encode the same CDR3. The chain uses TRBV9 and TRBJ2-3; TRBD2 matches 8 bases. Germline CDR1 reads SGDLS; CDR2 reads YYNGEE. J lost 1 base, V lost 4 bases, and 11 bases had no gene match. The CDR3 is made up of 17 amino acids. CDR3 in amino acids: CASSPLGGAGGTDTQYF. The CDR3 DNA reads as TGTGCCAGCAGCCCCCTGGGGGGAGCGGGGGGCACAGATACGCAGTATTTT.

The chain uses TRBV25-1 and TRBJ1-1; D might be TRBD1 (5 bases). The CDR3 totals 14 residues. The V end lost 2 bases, the J end lost 0 bases, and 7 bases lay between the germline ends. From germline, CDR1 is MGHDK and CDR2 SYGVNS. Here the CDR3 DNA reads TGTGCCAGCAGTGAAAAGGGGATGAACACTGAAGCTTTCTTT. Protein: CASSEKGMNTEAFF.

This chain connects TRBV19 to TRBJ2-3, with D possibly TRBD1 on 8 matching bases. Deletions cut 3 bases from V and 5 bases from J, with 12 bases between. The CDR3 totals 14 residues. Germline CDR1 and CDR2: LNHDA and SQIVND (reference sequence). The CDR3 is CASSINRGGDTQYF. The CDR3 DNA sequence: TGTGCCAGTAGTATCAACAGGGGGGGAGATACGCAGTATTTT.